One and the same sample provided the 25 T cell receptor beta chains below, sequenced in a study of human T cells and chemical hapten exposure. This sample's time point: pre-sensitization, week 0. Treatment indicated: therapeutic diphenylcyclopropenone sensitization with weekly scalp DPC. One entry per CDR3 protein results from TCRdb running MiXCR on the RACE reads. The table lists some 400,000 distinct CDR3 sequences, roughly 5.3% of them singletons. Sequenced here: whole blood, sampled in connection with sensitization to the hapten diphenylcyclopropenone (DPC). The receptors originated from a woman in her forties or fifties with alopecia areata. Some clones in this sample may be carry-over from other donors' samples.

The rearrangement joins TRBV2 to TRBJ1-5; 11 nucleotides align to TRBD1. The trim removed 4 bases at V and 6 bases at J, leaving 5 bases unmatched. There are 15 residues in the CDR3. Germline V CDR1 and CDR2: SNHLY, FYNNEI. In nucleotides, the CDR3 is TGTGCCAGCAGTGGGGACAGGGGGGAGCCTCAGCCCCAGCATTTT. Protein: CASSGDRGEPQPQHF.

This chain links TRBV7-2 with TRBJ1-1; D is uncertain. The germline V and J ends were trimmed by 1 base and 10 bases, with 7 bases remaining between them. There are 11 residues in the CDR3. Germline-derived CDR1 and CDR2 are SGHTA and FQGNSA. The DNA of the CDR3 is TGTGCCAGCAGCTTAGATGCCGGAGCTTTCTTT. It specifies CASSLDAGAFF.

There are many counts of this clonotype. The V gene is TRBV12-3 or TRBV12-4, the J gene TRBJ2-7; 10 bases line up with TRBD1. Trimming removed 7 bases from V and 2 bases from J; junction bases left unmatched: 8. This CDR3 comprises 15 residues. CDR3 region: CASTKVGQGAYEQYF. In nucleotides, the CDR3 is TGTGCCAGCACCAAGGTCGGACAGGGGGCCTACGAGCAGTACTTC.

This clonotype has at least ten counts. This chain links TRBV7-2 with TRBJ2-7; 8 bases are shared with TRBD2. Germline CDR1 and CDR2: SGHTA and FQGNSA. Trimming cost V 3 bases and J 3 bases; bases outside gene matches: 4. CDR3 size: 14 residues. DNA for the CDR3: TGTGCCAGCAGCTTTAAGCGGGGGCTCTACGAGCAGTACTTC. Residues: CASSFKRGLYEQYF.

This clonotype was recorded a few times. The rearrangement joins TRBV6-5 to TRBJ2-1; possibly TRBD1 or TRBD2 for D (5 bases each). The V gene's germline CDR1 is MNHEY and CDR2 SVGAGI. V shed 7 bases and J shed 2 bases, with 18 bases lying between them. CDR3 size: 16 residues. CDR3 in DNA: TGTGCCAGCACTAGCCAGGGATGGGGTCCCTACAATGAGCAGTTCTTC. Translating it yields CASTSQGWGPYNEQFF.

This clonotype was recorded a few times. The chain recombines TRBV10-2 with TRBJ1-2, with a tentative D call TRBD1 (6 bases). The CDR3 has 12 amino acids. Germline V gives CDR1 WSHSY, CDR2 SAAADI. Trimming left V 9 bases short and J 10 bases short, with 18 bases between. CDR3 loop: CASSINQGSYTF. The CDR3 DNA is TGCGCCAGTTCGATAAACCAGGGGTCCTACACCTTC.

This clonotype was counted a few times. The chain recombines TRBV5-6 with TRBJ2-2; D gene uncertain. The CDR3 runs 12 residues. Germline V gives CDR1 SGHDT, CDR2 YYEEEE. V was shortened by 0 bases and J by 6 bases, with 3 bases between the two germline ends. Here the CDR3 reads CASSLVPGELFF. CDR3 coding DNA: TGTGCCAGCAGCTTGGTCCCCGGGGAGCTGTTTTTT.

Only a few counts were recorded for this clonotype. The chain couples TRBV4-3 to TRBJ2-1; possibly TRBD2 for D (5 bases). V was clipped by 0 bases and J by 4 bases, with 7 bases between them. Germline CDR1 reads LGHNA; CDR2 reads YSLEER. The CDR3 is 14 amino acids. The CDR3 sequence: CASSQDRGYNEQFF. In nucleotides, the CDR3 is TGCGCCAGCAGCCAAGATCGAGGGTACAATGAGCAGTTCTTC.

This clonotype was observed many times. The V and J genes are TRBV7-2 and TRBJ2-1, with D perhaps given as TRBD1 or TRBD2 (6 bases each). CDR1 SGHTA and CDR2 FQGNSA come from the germline V gene. This CDR3 contains 15 residues. V lost 5 bases and J lost 9, with 20 bases in between. CDR3: CASSLRTDRRGEQFF. The CDR3 bases are TGTGCCAGCAGCCTACGCACTGACAGGCGGGGTGAGCAGTTCTTC.

A few counts support this clonotype. The chain carries TRBV29-1 and TRBJ2-7; tentative D call: TRBD2 (5 bases). CDR3 size: 13 residues. The V gene lost 1 base and the J gene lost 7 bases, with 14 bases spanning the gap. Germline V gives CDR1 SQVTM, CDR2 ANQGSEA. CDR3 in DNA: TGCAGCGTTGAAGGAGCTAGCCCCGGGGAGCAGTACTTC. Encoded protein: CSVEGASPGEQYF.

This clonotype was detected ten times or more. The V call is TRBV24-1, the J call TRBJ2-1, with 7 nucleotides matching TRBD2. The CDR3 covers 12 residues. V was clipped by 5 bases and J by 8 bases; unmatched bases: 2. Per the germline V gene, CDR1 is KGHDR and CDR2 is SFDVKD. The CDR3 region is CATSVAGDEQFF. CDR3 DNA: TGTGCCACCAGTGTTGCGGGAGATGAGCAGTTCTTC.

The rearrangement links TRBV4-1 to TRBJ2-3, with D tentatively TRBD1 or TRBD2 (5 bases each). Germline values: CDR1 MGHRA, CDR2 YSYEKL. The V end lost 0 bases, the J end lost 4 bases, and 14 bases lay between the germline ends. The CDR3 length is 16 residues. CDR3 nucleotide sequence: TGCGCCAGCAGCCAAGATAGCAACTTGGGGGCAGATACGCAGTATTTT. The encoded protein is CASSQDSNLGADTQYF.

In its sample, this clonotype was seen many times. The chain uses TRBV6-1 and TRBJ1-5, with D tentatively TRBD1 (5 bases). The CDR3 runs 14 residues. V was pared by 4 bases and J by 0 bases, with 7 bases between. Germline assignment: CDR1 MNHNS and CDR2 SASEGT. CDR3 loop: CASSGTFSNQPQHF. CDR3 nucleotides: TGTGCCAGCAGTGGGACATTTAGCAATCAGCCCCAGCATTTT.

This clonotype turned up a few times. The chain employs TRBV4-2 and TRBJ1-1, with D possibly TRBD1 on 5 matching bases. The germline V and J ends were trimmed by 4 bases and 4 bases, with 10 bases remaining between them. The germline V gene encodes CDR1 LGHNA and CDR2 YNFKEQ. There are 13 residues in the CDR3. The CDR3 sequence is CASSRWDGTEAFF. CDR3 DNA: TGTGCCAGCAGCCGCTGGGACGGCACTGAAGCTTTCTTT.

The chain carries TRBV6-5 and TRBJ2-2; 11 nucleotides match TRBD2. Germline assignment: CDR1 MNHEY and CDR2 SVGAGI. Germline trimming cut 6 bases from V and 4 bases from J; bases unmatched to any gene: 7. The CDR3 extends over 16 amino acids. CDR3 in amino acids: CASSPRLAGITGELFF. The CDR3 DNA is TGTGCCAGCAGCCCCAGACTAGCGGGAATCACCGGGGAGCTGTTTTTT.

This clonotype came up a few times. The chain has TRBV20-1 and TRBJ2-3; TRBD2 matches at 11 bases. In germline, CDR1 is DFQATT, CDR2 SNEGSKA (reference sequence). Trimming took 5 bases from V and 6 from J; bases not matched to a gene: 10. This CDR3 spans 15 amino acids. In nucleotides, the CDR3 is TGCAGTGCTCCCCCGGCTAGCGGGGGGAGGGATACGCAGTATTTT. Its translation is CSAPPASGGRDTQYF.

The rearrangement links TRBV28 to TRBJ1-1, with 9 bases identical to TRBD1. J gave up 5 bases and V 2 bases, and 6 bases lay outside the gene matches. The CDR3 spans 15 residues. The germline V gene encodes CDR1 MDHEN and CDR2 SYDVKM. Written as DNA, the CDR3 is TGTGCCAGCAGTTTAAACAGGGGGCGCCCGACTGAAGCTTTCTTT. Translating gives CASSLNRGRPTEAFF.

This clonotype occurred many times. The V call is TRBV6-5, the J call TRBJ1-5, with 8 bases that match TRBD1. V dropped 4 bases and J dropped 6; count of bases not matched to a gene: 8. The CDR3 is made up of 15 amino acids. Germline CDR1 MNHEY, CDR2 SVGAGI. This CDR3 reads CASSSGGQGAQPQHF. Here the CDR3 DNA reads TGTGCCAGCAGTTCGGGGGGGCAGGGGGCTCAGCCCCAGCATTTT.

V and J are TRBV29-1 and TRBJ2-2; the D is unclear. The length of the CDR3 is 11 residues. Trimming removed 7 bases at V and 7 bases at J, with 10 bases between. Germline CDR1 is SQVTM and CDR2 is ANQGSEA. CDR3 sequence reads: CSAQANGELFF. The CDR3 DNA sequence: TGCAGCGCCCAGGCGAACGGGGAGCTGTTTTTT.

This clonotype was counted at least ten times. The rearrangement links TRBV27 to TRBJ2-2; D gene unclear. The V end lost 2 bases, the J end lost 0 bases, and 13 bases lay between the germline ends. The CDR3 consists of 17 residues. Germline V gene sequence: CDR1 MNHEY, CDR2 SMNVEV (reference sequence). The CDR3 loop reads CASSLNFGVSNTGELFF. CDR3 coding DNA: TGTGCCAGCAGTTTAAATTTTGGGGTATCGAACACCGGGGAGCTGTTTTTT.

The V and J genes are TRBV6-5 and TRBJ1-1, with 9 bases lining up with TRBD1. Per the germline V gene, CDR1 is MNHEY and CDR2 is SVGAGI. The V gene end was trimmed by 2 bases and the J gene end by 3 bases; junction bases not matched to a gene: 1. CDR3 length equals 14 residues. In DNA, the CDR3 is TGTGCCAGCAGTTACAACAGGGGGCACACTGAAGCTTTCTTT. Its protein product is CASSYNRGHTEAFF.

This clonotype has more than one count but fewer than ten. The gene calls are TRBV5-4 and TRBJ1-1; no definite D call. Germline assignment: CDR1 SGHNT and CDR2 YYREEE (reference sequence). The CDR3 consists of 11 residues. Trimming removed 4 bases from V and 2 bases from J, with 3 bases in between. The CDR3 DNA follows: TGTGCCAGCAGCAACAACACTGAAGCTTTCTTT. It specifies CASSNNTEAFF.

The V call is TRBV28, the J call TRBJ2-3; D gene ambiguous. V was cut by 7 bases and J by 2 bases, with 13 bases left in between. This CDR3 spans 14 amino acids. Germline V CDR1 and CDR2: MDHEN, SYDVKM. The CDR3 reads CASNLAVFTDTQYF. The CDR3 DNA follows: TGTGCCAGCAACCTGGCCGTTTTCACAGATACGCAGTATTTT.

This clonotype was seen only a few times. The V gene is TRBV6-6, the J gene TRBJ2-7; D ambiguous. Germline-derived CDR1 and CDR2 are MNHNY and SVGAGI (reference sequence). The V end was cut by 1 base, the J end by 2 bases, with 9 bases between. The CDR3 spans 14 residues. DNA for the CDR3: TGTGCCAGCAGTTACTTCCAACTACCCTACGAGCAGTACTTC. Protein: CASSYFQLPYEQYF.

This clonotype was seen only a few times. The chain is built from TRBV7-2 and TRBJ2-2; no clear D gene. In germline, CDR1 is SGHTA, CDR2 FQGNSA. The CDR3 is 17 residues long. The ends were cut back, 2 bases at V and 5 bases at J, with 18 bases in the middle. CDR3 sequence reads: CASSLRSKGRETGELFF. CDR3 DNA: TGTGCCAGCAGCTTAAGATCCAAAGGAAGAGAGACCGGGGAGCTGTTTTTT.